The source of this T cell receptor beta chain is a study of blood T cell repertoires in COVID-19. Across the whole study: Whether acute or convalescent, the COVID-19 samples came from the United States, Italy and Spain.

There are 14 residues in the CDR3. J gave up 1 base and V 5 bases, and 4 bases lay outside the gene matches. The germline CDR1 and CDR2 sequences are SGHNT and YENEEA. Per the authors' pipeline: Reference gene primer amplification gave estimated nucleated cell counts. Data came from immunoSEQ multiplex PCR; TCRdb stores just in-frame clones and leaves some out. Clone size and the V and J calls come from that table; the DNA yielded D and trimming. The table lists 150,000 to 200,000 clones, about 90% of them singletons. The chain employs TRBV11-3 and TRBJ2-7; 8 bases map to TRBD1. The sample consisted of PBMCs or T cells enriched from blood (not recorded which). The receptor comes from a woman between 50 and 59 years old who had recovered from COVID-19. The CDR3 protein is CASSTRQGSYEQYF. The CDR3 DNA reads TGTGCCAGCAGCACTCGACAGGGGTCCTACGAGCAGTACTTC.